Listed below are T cell receptor beta chains from one sample, sequenced in a study of cytomegalovirus exposure and HLA in healthy donors. Data came from immunoSEQ multiplex PCR; TCRdb stores just in-frame clones and leaves some out. The repertoire holds over 75,000 clones, with under 75% as singletons. The specimen sequenced was PBMCs. These TCRs come from a human donor in good health. The CDR3 runs from the conserved cysteine through the conserved F or W. A D gene is named only where the DNA matches it firmly. A row's size may be missing; if present it is once, few, many or a size class.

TRBD1 | TRBJ1-1 | NA | TRBV2 | CASSAGTDNTEAFF | TGTGCCAGCAGCGCCGGGACAGATAACACTGAAGCTTTCTTT
NA | TRBJ2-2 | NA | TRBV5-8 | CASSDRGGTGELFF | TGTGCCAGCAGTGATAGGGGGGGCACCGGGGAGCTGTTTTTT
TRBD1 | TRBJ1-6 | NA | TRBV5-1 | CASSFTGANSPLHF | TGCGCCAGCAGCTTCACAGGGGCTAATTCACCCCTCCACTTT
NA | TRBJ2-6 | NA | TRBV7-2 | CASDFSGANVLTF | TGTGCCAGTGACTTCTCTGGGGCCAACGTCCTGACTTTC
NA | TRBJ2-3 | NA | TRBV27 | CASSFGAGPQGTDTQYF | TGTGCCAGCAGTTTCGGGGCGGGGCCCCAGGGAACAGATACGCAGTATTTT
NA | TRBJ2-7 | NA | TRBV30 | CAWDSYPRVEQYF | TGTGCCTGGGACAGTTACCCAAGGGTGGAGCAGTACTTC
NA | TRBJ2-2 | NA | TRBV7-9 | CASSVGWEAGELFF | TGTGCCAGCAGCGTAGGTTGGGAGGCCGGGGAGCTGTTTTTT
NA | TRBJ1-6 | NA | TRBV7-2 | CASSFSRDLVTLNSPLHF | TGTGCCAGCAGCTTTTCCCGGGATCTCGTCACCCTTAATTCACCCCTCCACTTT
TRBD1 | TRBJ1-1 | few | TRBV5-1 | CASSSDRWNTEAFF | TGCGCCAGCAGCTCGGACAGGTGGAACACTGAAGCTTTCTTT
TRBD2 | TRBJ2-5 | NA | TRBV30 | CAWAALTGGGAQETQYF | TGTGCCTGGGCCGCCTTAACAGGCGGGGGGGCACAAGAGACCCAGTACTTC
NA | TRBJ2-2 | once | TRBV6-5 | CAIKEGGGTTGELFF | TGTGCCATTAAGGAGGGCGGGGGCACCACCGGGGAGCTGTTTTTT
NA | TRBJ2-7 | NA | TRBV4-1 | CASSQGRAYEQYF | TGCGCCAGCAGCCAAGGCAGGGCCTACGAGCAGTACTTC
NA | TRBJ1-1 | few | TRBV4-3 | CASSQDYTVSEAFF | TGCGCCAGCAGCCAAGATTATACAGTCAGCGAAGCTTTCTTT
NA | TRBJ2-7 | NA | TRBV21-1 | CASSLRQGKNYEQYF | TGTGCCAGCAGCCTTCGACAGGGGAAGAACTACGAGCAGTACTTC
NA | TRBJ1-2 | NA | TRBV7-6 | CASSFGQSLYAYGYTF | TGTGCCAGCAGCTTCGGACAGTCGCTCTACGCCTATGGCTACACCTTC
TRBD1 | TRBJ2-2 | NA | TRBV7-3 | CASSPRTGGGGELFF | TGTGCCAGCAGCCCTAGGACAGGGGGAGGCGGGGAGCTGTTTTTT
NA | TRBJ2-2 | few | TRBV7-2 | CASSPAGRENTGELFF | TGTGCCAGCAGCCCGGCCGGCAGGGAGAACACCGGGGAGCTGTTTTTT
TRBD1 | TRBJ1-1 | NA | TRBV5-1 | CASSRDRGGETEAFF | TGCGCCAGCAGCCGGGACAGGGGCGGAGAAACTGAAGCTTTCTTT
NA | TRBJ1-4 | few | TRBV15 | CATSLSDRGNEKLFF | TGTGCCACCAGCTTATCAGATAGGGGTAATGAAAAACTGTTTTTT
NA | TRBJ1-6 | NA | TRBV25-1 | CASTGPGSPLHF | TGTGCCAGCACCGGTCCCGGTTCACCCCTCCACTTT
NA | TRBJ1-2 | few | TRBV5-6 | CASSSSYGYTF | TGTGCCAGCAGCTCATCCTATGGCTACACCTTC
NA | TRBJ2-3 | NA | TRBV7-9 | CASSTKSTDTQYF | TGTGCCAGCAGTACAAAGTCCACAGATACGCAGTATTTT
TRBD1 | TRBJ2-5 | NA | TRBV5-1 | CASSQGTGIETQYF | TGCGCCAGCAGCCAAGGGACAGGGATCGAGACCCAGTACTTC
NA | TRBJ2-5 | NA | TRBV11-2 | CASSPRSASQETQYF | TGTGCCAGCAGCCCTAGGTCCGCGTCGCAGGAGACCCAGTACTTC
NA | TRBJ1-6 | few | TRBV9 | CASSYGDVGSYNSPLHF | TGTGCCAGCAGCTACGGGGATGTCGGCTCCTATAATTCACCCCTCCACTTT
TRBD1 | TRBJ2-5 | NA | TRBV7-2 | CASSLTGGQETQYF | TGTGCCAGCAGCTTGACAGGGGGCCAAGAGACCCAGTACTTC
NA | TRBJ2-7 | NA | TRBV4-1 | CASSQENMGLSSYEQYF | TGCGCCAGCAGCCAAGAAAACATGGGCCTAAGCTCCTACGAGCAGTACTTC
NA | TRBJ1-2 | NA | TRBV5-6 | CASSWDKGIGYTF | TGTGCCAGCAGCTGGGATAAGGGGATAGGCTACACCTTC
TRBD1 | TRBJ2-1 | few | TRBV9 | CASSANSQGNEQFF | TGTGCCAGCAGCGCTAATTCACAGGGGAATGAGCAGTTCTTC
NA | TRBJ1-1 | few | TRBV30 | CAWTPFPNTEAFF | TGTGCCTGGACCCCTTTCCCGAACACTGAAGCTTTCTTT
NA | TRBJ1-6 | NA | TRBV25-1 | CASSAKIGQAGNSPLHF | TGTGCCAGCAGTGCCAAAATTGGGCAGGCTGGTAATTCACCCCTCCACTTT
TRBD1 | TRBJ1-4 | NA | TRBV5-1 | CASSLDGQAVEKLFF | TGCGCCAGCAGCTTGGATGGACAGGCGGTCGAAAAACTGTTTTTT
NA | TRBJ2-7 | NA | TRBV5-4 | CASSLRGRDYEQYF | TGTGCCAGCAGCCTGCGGGGCCGGGATTACGAGCAGTACTTC
TRBD1 | TRBJ1-2 | NA | TRBV19 | CASSTVGTGGLGYTF | TGTGCCAGTAGTACAGTAGGGACAGGGGGTCTTGGCTACACCTTC
NA | TRBJ1-2 | NA | TRBV29-1 | CSVYGPGYTF | TGCAGCGTTTACGGTCCAGGCTACACCTTC
NA | TRBJ2-2 | few | TRBV11-3 | CASSQQQGRAGELFF | TGTGCCAGCAGCCAACAGCAGGGGAGGGCCGGGGAGCTGTTTTTT
TRBD1 | TRBJ2-7 | NA | TRBV29-1 | CSVEDTGQVTYEQYF | TGCAGCGTTGAAGATACGGGACAGGTTACCTACGAGCAGTACTTC
NA | TRBJ2-7 | NA | TRBV25-1 | CASSEDRIPYEQYF | TGTGCCAGCAGTGAAGACAGAATCCCCTACGAGCAGTACTTC
NA | TRBJ2-6 | NA | TRBV7-2 | CASSLAWSSGANVLTF | TGTGCCAGCAGCTTAGCTTGGAGCTCTGGGGCCAACGTCCTGACTTTC
NA | TRBJ2-3 | NA | TRBV5-4 | CASSLGGLSLSDTQYF | TGTGCCAGCAGCTTGGGGGGACTCAGCCTATCAGATACGCAGTATTTT
TRBD2 | TRBJ2-1 | NA | TRBV2 | CASDRLAGDNEQFF | TGTGCCAGCGATAGACTAGCGGGGGACAATGAGCAGTTCTTC
NA | TRBJ1-6 | once | TRBV21-1 | CASSEPEQGRSPLHF | TGTGCCAGCAGCGAACCGGAACAGGGTAGGTCACCCCTCCACTTT
TRBD1 | TRBJ1-6 | few | TRBV4-3 | CASSFRQGENSPLHF | TGCGCCAGCAGCTTTCGACAGGGAGAAAATTCACCCCTCCACTTT
NA | TRBJ2-7 | NA | TRBV7-9 | CASNGIPGGEQYF | TGTGCCAGCAACGGGATACCCGGTGGGGAGCAGTACTTC
NA | TRBJ2-1 | NA | TRBV14 | CASSQARGNEQFF | TGTGCCAGCAGCCAGGCCAGGGGAAATGAGCAGTTCTTC
NA | TRBJ1-3 | few | TRBV7-6 | CASSLLGLGNTIYF | TGTGCCAGCAGCCTCCTCGGGTTGGGAAACACCATATATTTT
NA | TRBJ2-5 | few | TRBV10-3 | CAIRNMGGETQYF | TGTGCCATCAGGAACATGGGAGGTGAGACCCAGTACTTC
NA | TRBJ1-3 | NA | TRBV5-1 | CASSQTGETGNTIYF | TGCGCCAGCAGCCAGACCGGGGAAACTGGAAACACCATATATTTT
NA | TRBJ1-1 | NA | TRBV11-3 | CASSLDTNTEAFF | TGTGCCAGCAGCTTAGATACTAACACTGAAGCTTTCTTT
TRBD1 | TRBJ1-1 | NA | TRBV6-5 | CASRSTGDTEAFF | TGTGCCAGCAGGAGCACAGGGGACACTGAAGCTTTCTTT
NA | TRBJ1-2 | NA | TRBV7-2 | CASREGGYSGYTF | TGTGCCAGCAGGGAGGGGGGGTATAGTGGCTACACCTTC
TRBD1 | TRBJ1-1 | once | TRBV6-5 | CASRSDRGQNTEAFF | TGTGCCAGCAGGTCGGACAGGGGGCAGAACACTGAAGCTTTCTTT
TRBD2 | TRBJ2-3 | once | TRBV18 | CASSPIAGTSTDTQYF | TGTGCCAGTTCACCCATAGCGGGCACTAGCACAGATACGCAGTATTTT
NA | TRBJ2-4 | few | TRBV4-3 | CASSEGSKLAKNIQYF | TGCGCCAGCAGCGAAGGGAGCAAATTAGCCAAAAACATTCAGTACTTC
NA | TRBJ2-5 | NA | TRBV18 | CASSLQGTETQYF | TGTGCCAGCTCACTTCAGGGAACAGAGACCCAGTACTTC
NA | TRBJ2-1 | NA | TRBV12-5 | CASGLGTDMEQFF | TGTGCTAGTGGTTTGGGGACTGATATGGAGCAGTTCTTC
TRBD1 | TRBJ2-7 | NA | TRBV19 | CASRDSSSYEQYF | TGTGCCAGCCGGGACAGCAGCTCCTACGAGCAGTACTTC
NA | TRBJ2-2 | NA | TRBV19 | CASSPPVPYTGELFF | TGTGCCAGTAGTCCCCCGGTACCCTACACCGGGGAGCTGTTTTTT
NA | TRBJ2-2 | NA | TRBV29-1 | CSVEVEANTGELFF | TGCAGCGTTGAAGTTGAGGCTAACACCGGGGAGCTGTTTTTT
TRBD1 | TRBJ2-7 | NA | TRBV11-2 | CASSPARDSAWYEQYF | TGTGCCAGCAGCCCAGCCAGGGACAGCGCTTGGTACGAGCAGTACTTC